This is a list of T cell receptor beta chains from one sample in a study of technical replicates of blood from several donors. Assay: immunoSEQ multiplex PCR; the TCRdb copy retains only in-frame clones and omits some. The data hold about 97,000 clones, with about 95% observed a single time. Source material: T cells isolated from PBMCs. Source of these receptors: a human donor in good health. Each CDR3 is given with its conserved first and last residue. The D gene is left open where the match is weak. The size of a clone is reported for some rows only, either as once, few or many, or as a class for expanded clones.

J gene	CDR3 length	clone size	D gene	V gene	CDR3 DNA	CDR3 protein
TRBJ2-7	13	-	-	TRBV9	TGTGCCAGCAGCGTCGGACAGACATACGAGCAGTACTTC	CASSVGQTYEQYF
TRBJ1-1	15	-	TRBD1	TRBV19	TGTGCCAGTAGCCCGCTTTCCGGGACAGGTTATGAAGCTTTCTTT	CASSPLSGTGYEAFF
TRBJ1-4	11	-	-	TRBV6-1	TGTGCCAGCAGTGCTTACAGGTCAGCGTTTTTT	CASSAYRSAFF
TRBJ1-1	13	-	TRBD1	TRBV7-6	TGTGCCAGCAGCAGACAGGGGGTAACTGAAGCTTTCTTT	CASSRQGVTEAFF
TRBJ2-2	14	-	-	TRBV6-4	TGTGCCAGCAGCAGGACTGCGAACACCGGGGAGCTGTTTTTT	CASSRTANTGELFF
TRBJ1-2	13	-	TRBD1	TRBV7-9	TGTGCCAGCAGCTTAGGGACAGGCGGGGGCTACACCTTC	CASSLGTGGGYTF
TRBJ1-1	13	-	-	TRBV12-5	TGTGCTAGTGGTTCGACTTGGAACACTGAAGCTTTCTTT	CASGSTWNTEAFF
TRBJ2-2	15	-	-	TRBV5-8	TGTGCCAGCAGCGGGGACTTGACGAACACCGGGGAGCTGTTTTTT	CASSGDLTNTGELFF
TRBJ2-5	20	-	-	TRBV9	TGTGCCAGCAGCGTAGGGCGGGCGGGATATCGGACAGGACAACAAGAGACCCAGTACTTC	CASSVGRAGYRTGQQETQYF
TRBJ2-7	16	-	TRBD1	TRBV6-5	TGTGCCAGCAGTTACTCGACAGGACAGGTAGCCTACGAGCAGTACTTC	CASSYSTGQVAYEQYF
TRBJ1-3	16	-	-	TRBV18	TGTGCCAGCTCACCTAGACAGGTGGGTTCTGGAAACACCATATATTTT	CASSPRQVGSGNTIYF
TRBJ2-1	15	-	TRBD2	TRBV7-9	TGTGCCAGCAGCCCAAGCGGGAACCTCAACAATGAGCAGTTCTTC	CASSPSGNLNNEQFF
TRBJ2-7	14	-	-	TRBV7-9	TGTGCCAGCAGCCCTGACTTGTCCTCCTACGAGCAGTACTTC	CASSPDLSSYEQYF
TRBJ2-3	14	-	-	TRBV2	TGTGCCAGCAGCGACCGACTTAGCACAGATACGCAGTATTTT	CASSDRLSTDTQYF
TRBJ2-7	12	-	TRBD2	TRBV6-5	TGTGCCAGCCAGCGGGGAGCCTACGAGCAGTACTTC	CASQRGAYEQYF
TRBJ1-4	16	-	TRBD1	TRBV7-3	TGTGCCAGCAGCTTAAATGCCGCCAGGGGGAATGAAAAACTGTTTTTT	CASSLNAARGNEKLFF
TRBJ2-5	13	-	TRBD1	TRBV7-9	TGTGCCAGCAGCCGGGACAGAAAAGAGACCCAGTACTTC	CASSRDRKETQYF
TRBJ2-3	14	-	-	TRBV7-2	TGTGCCAGCAGCCATAGACAGGGCACAGATACGCAGTATTTT	CASSHRQGTDTQYF
TRBJ2-3	16	-	TRBD2	TRBV27	TGTGCCAGCAGGGTACTAGCGGGAGGGTATCAGCGTACGCAGTATTTT	CASRVLAGGYQRTQYF
TRBJ1-2	14	-	TRBD1	TRBV9	TGTGCCAGCAGCGTCACCGGGACAGGGGACGGCTACACCTTC	CASSVTGTGDGYTF
TRBJ1-1	11	-	-	TRBV6-6	TGTGCCAGCACCCAGGGGTGGGAAGCTTTCTTT	CASTQGWEAFF
TRBJ2-1	16	-	TRBD2	TRBV4-1	TGCGCCAGCAGCCAAGCCCCAGCGGGAGGGCCCGATGAGCAGTTCTTC	CASSQAPAGGPDEQFF
TRBJ2-7	17	-	-	TRBV4-3	TGCGCCAGCAGATCGGCGCCAGGGGACCCGAGCTCCTACGAGCAGTACTTC	CASRSAPGDPSSYEQYF
TRBJ1-2	18	-	TRBD1	TRBV7-9	TGTGCCAGCAGCTTAGTCGGGCCCGGGACAGGGGGCCTCTATGGCTACACCTTC	CASSLVGPGTGGLYGYTF
TRBJ2-3	14	-	-	TRBV10-2	TGCGCCAGCAGTGAATTACATTCCACAGATACGCAGTATTTT	CASSELHSTDTQYF
TRBJ1-3	15	-	-	TRBV30	TGTGCCTGGAGTGTTGGCCCCCGCTCCGGAAACACCATATATTTT	CAWSVGPRSGNTIYF
TRBJ2-1	20	-	TRBD2	TRBV19	TGTGCCAGTAGTGATTGGAGGACTAGCGGATCCTATATATACCACAATGAGCAGTTCTTC	CASSDWRTSGSYIYHNEQFF
TRBJ1-4	13	once	-	TRBV7-9	TGTGCCAGCAGATCATCAACTAATGAAAAACTGTTTTTT	CASRSSTNEKLFF
TRBJ2-1	14	-	TRBD1	TRBV6-5	TGTGCCAGCAGACGGGACAGGCTTTACAATGAGCAGTTCTTC	CASRRDRLYNEQFF
TRBJ2-6	15	once	-	TRBV4-3	TGCGCCAGCAGCCAACTGAGTTCTGGGGCCAACGTCCTGACTTTC	CASSQLSSGANVLTF
TRBJ2-5	14	-	TRBD2	TRBV6-5	TGTGCCAGCAGACCGAGCGGGAGTGGGGAGACCCAGTACTTC	CASRPSGSGETQYF
TRBJ2-7	13	-	-	TRBV30	TGTGCCTGGACCGAGATGGGGCCCCGGGAGCAGTACTTC	CAWTEMGPREQYF
TRBJ2-7	13	-	TRBD2	TRBV19	TGTGCCAGTAGTATGGCTAGCGGCTACGAGCAGTACTTC	CASSMASGYEQYF
TRBJ1-2	14	-	-	TRBV19	TGTGCCAGTAGTAATGAACAGGGATTATCTGGCTACACCTTC	CASSNEQGLSGYTF
TRBJ1-2	15	-	-	TRBV5-1	TGCGCCAGCAGCTTCAGGGATAACTTTAACTATGGCTACACCTTC	CASSFRDNFNYGYTF
TRBJ2-7	10	once	-	TRBV7-8	TGTGCCAGCCCCCCTATGAAGCAGTACTTC	CASPPMKQYF
TRBJ1-1	14	-	TRBD1	TRBV30	TGTGCCTGGACAGGGGGCCAATGGAACACTGAAGCTTTCTTT	CAWTGGQWNTEAFF
TRBJ2-1	15	-	TRBD2	TRBV11-3	TGTGCCAGCAGCTTAGGAGCGGGAGATTCGGGTGAGCAGTTCTTC	CASSLGAGDSGEQFF
TRBJ2-2	17	-	TRBD1	TRBV19	TGTGCCAGTAGTATCCTCGCCCCGACAGGGGGCACCGGGGAGCTGTTTTTT	CASSILAPTGGTGELFF
TRBJ1-1	15	once	-	TRBV19	TGTGCCAGTAGTATAACGGAGAGATTGAACACTGAAGCTTTCTTT	CASSITERLNTEAFF
TRBJ1-2	16	-	-	TRBV6-1	TGTGCCAGCAGTGACGGCTACGCCGACAGGTGGCATGGCTACACCTTC	CASSDGYADRWHGYTF
TRBJ2-5	14	-	TRBD2	TRBV7-3	TGTGCCAGCAGCCTACTAGCGGACCAAGAGACCCAGTACTTC	CASSLLADQETQYF
TRBJ2-7	16	-	TRBD1	TRBV6-6	TGTGCCAGCCGGCTTTTACAGGGGTCGTATGTCTACGAGCAGTACTTC	CASRLLQGSYVYEQYF
TRBJ2-1	15	-	-	TRBV6-5	TGTGCCAGCAGTTACCCGGGAAACTCCTACAATGAGCAGTTCTTC	CASSYPGNSYNEQFF
TRBJ2-3	13	-	-	TRBV6-5	TGTGCCAGCAGTTATACAGGGAAACATACGCAGTATTTT	CASSYTGKHTQYF
TRBJ1-1	14	-	-	TRBV11-3	TGTGCCAGCAGCTTAGGCAGGTCGTCGTCTGAAGCTTTCTTT	CASSLGRSSSEAFF
TRBJ1-2	13	-	TRBD1	TRBV19	TGTGCCAGTAGTATACAGGGGGGCTATGGCTACACCTTC	CASSIQGGYGYTF
TRBJ2-7	14	-	-	TRBV7-9	TGTGCCAGCAGCCCCTTTAGAGGGAGCAACGAGCAGTACTTC	CASSPFRGSNEQYF
TRBJ2-7	14	-	TRBD2	TRBV5-1	TGCGCCAGCAGCTTGGGCGGGAGGGCCAACGAGCAGTACTTC	CASSLGGRANEQYF
TRBJ2-2	12	-	-	TRBV11-3	TGTGCCAGCAGCTTAGCGTTTGGGGAGCTGTTTTTT	CASSLAFGELFF
TRBJ2-2	14	-	-	TRBV5-1	TGCGCCAGCAGCTTGTACGGGAGCACCGGGGAGCTGTTTTTT	CASSLYGSTGELFF
TRBJ1-1	14	-	TRBD1	TRBV18	TGTGCCAGCTCACCACGACAGGGGGCGGATGAAGCTTTCTTT	CASSPRQGADEAFF
TRBJ1-5	15	-	-	TRBV19	TGTGCCAGTAGTATAGACAGTAATAGCAATCAGCCCCAGCATTTT	CASSIDSNSNQPQHF